The 24 T cell receptor beta chains below come from one sample, sequenced in a study of blood T cell repertoires in COVID-19 (TCRdb year 2020). Library preparation employed the immunoSEQ multiplex PCR assay. Drawn from immuneACCESS, this table holds only the in-frame rearrangements with V and J called that TCRdb kept. Clones are partly lost; checked studies trace under half to an unresolved V gene and leave the rest unexplained. The table for this sample lists 150,000 to 200,000 clones; 80% to 95% of them were counted only once. The ten largest clones add up to nearly 0.55% of the sample. Source material: peripheral blood. Receptors originate from a man in his fifties or sixties with acute or convalescent COVID-19.

The count of this clone is one. The chain is built from TRBV7-3 and TRBJ2-3; D is uncertain. Germline CDR1 and CDR2: SGHTA and FQGTGA. V dropped 5 bases and J dropped 2 bases, with 8 bases sitting between them. The CDR3 has 13 residues. The CDR3 DNA is TGTGCCAGCAGCCCCATCCCCACAGATACGCAGTATTTT. Translated, it gives CASSPIPTDTQYF.

The gene calls are TRBV7-6 and TRBJ2-7; the match to TRBD1 covers 8 bases. The CDR3 has 14 residues. Germline lookup yields CDR1 SGHVS and CDR2 FNYEAQ. J lost 3 bases, V lost 3 bases, and 4 bases had no gene match. The CDR3 nucleotides are TGTGCCAGCAGCTTCGGACAGGGCTACTACGAGCAGTACTTC. Translation gives CASSFGQGYYEQYF.

Here the CDR3 DNA reads TGTGCCATCAGTGGCGCGACAGGGGGCTTCCTCAGCAATGAGCAGTTCTTC. Protein: CAISGATGGFLSNEQFF. The V and J genes are TRBV10-3 and TRBJ2-1, with TRBD1 matching over 10 bases. The ends lost 4 bases at V and 6 bases at J; junction bases unmatched: 12. CDR3 length: 17 amino acids. The germline V gene encodes CDR1 ENHRY and CDR2 SYGVKD.

V is TRBV24-1 and J is TRBJ2-3, with 7 positions matching TRBD2. The CDR3 has 16 residues. CDR1 KGHDR and CDR2 SFDVKD come from the germline V gene. V shed 2 bases and J 0 bases; nucleotides not matched to a gene: 4. The CDR3 DNA is TGTGCCACCAGTGATTCCCCGGGGGGTAGCACAGATACGCAGTATTTT. Its protein is CATSDSPGGSTDTQYF.

V usage is TRBV19 and J usage is TRBJ1-6; D remains ambiguous. This CDR3 is built from 14 residues. Germline CDR1 LNHDA, CDR2 SQIVND (reference sequence). Trimming stripped 5 bases from V and 3 bases from J, with 8 bases between. The CDR3 DNA follows: TGTGCCAGTAGTCACCGGGACTATAATTCACCCCTCCACTTT. Translation: CASSHRDYNSPLHF. The whole variable domain, remainder taken from reference TRBV19 and TRBJ1-6, is DGGITQSPKYLFRKEGQNVTLSCEQNLNHDAMYWYRQDPGQGLRLIYYSQIVNDFQKGDIAEGYSVSREKKESFPLTVTSAQKNPTAFYLCASSHRDYNSPLHFGNGTRLTVT.

The chain carries TRBV27 and TRBJ1-1, with TRBD1 matching over 8 bases. Germline values: CDR1 MNHEY, CDR2 SMNVEV (reference sequence). This CDR3 is built from 15 residues. V was clipped by 6 bases and J by 5 bases; unmatched bases: 11. Here the CDR3 DNA reads TGTGCCAGCAGCTTGAAATACAGGGGGTGGACTGAAGCTTTCTTT. This codes for CASSLKYRGWTEAFF.

This clone was detected only once. The genes are TRBV19 and TRBJ2-7; perhaps TRBD2 as D (6 bases). CDR3 length equals 13 residues. The germline V gene encodes CDR1 LNHDA and CDR2 SQIVND (reference sequence). V lost 6 bases, J lost 2 bases, and 11 bases lay in between. The CDR3 DNA sequence: TGTGCCAGTAGAGGGACTGCCACCTACGAGCAGTACTTC. Amino acids: CASRGTATYEQYF.

The chain is built from TRBV4-3 and TRBJ1-2; D remains unclear. V lost 0 bases, J lost 4 bases, and 15 bases lay in between. The CDR3 extends over 16 amino acids. Germline values: CDR1 LGHNA, CDR2 YSLEER. The CDR3 loop is CASSQEAGSRGYGYTF. In nucleotides, the CDR3 is TGCGCCAGCAGCCAAGAGGCCGGTTCCCGAGGCTATGGCTACACCTTC.

The genes are TRBV30 and TRBJ2-7; 8 nucleotides align to TRBD2. The CDR3 totals 12 residues. After removal of 2 bases from V and 11 bases from J, the junction contained 8 bases not matched to a gene. CDR1 is GTSNPN and CDR2 is SVGIG in the germline V gene (reference sequence). The CDR3 coding sequence is TGTGCCTGGAGTAGGGCTAGCGGGTTAAAGTACTTC. This encodes CAWSRASGLKYF.

The V gene is TRBV6-6, the J gene TRBJ2-5; 9 nucleotides line up with TRBD1. Unmatched junction bases numbered 2, after V lost 2 bases and J lost 4 bases. The CDR3 loop spans 14 amino acids. Per the germline V gene, CDR1 is MNHNY and CDR2 is SVGAGI (reference sequence). CDR3 nucleotide sequence: TGTGCCAGCAGTTACGTACAGGGGGCAGAGACCCAGTACTTC. This gives the protein CASSYVQGAETQYF.

J is TRBJ1-5 and V is TRBV27; D might be TRBD1 (6 bases). Per the germline V gene, CDR1 is MNHEY and CDR2 is SMNVEV (reference sequence). This CDR3 has 16 residues. V lost 3 bases, J lost 7 bases, and 19 bases lay in between. The DNA for the CDR3 is TGTGCCAGCAGTTTTTATCCGTCGGGGCAGGGGCAGCCCCAGCATTTT. This codes for CASSFYPSGQGQPQHF.

The genes are TRBV19 and TRBJ2-1, with 9 bases fitting TRBD2. This CDR3 region has 15 residues. Trimming took 3 bases from V and 5 from J; bases not matched to a gene: 5. In germline, CDR1 is LNHDA, CDR2 SQIVND (reference sequence). The CDR3: CASSISLAGDNEQFF. The CDR3 DNA reads as TGTGCCAGTAGTATTTCACTAGCGGGTGACAATGAGCAGTTCTTC.

The J gene is TRBJ1-2, the V gene TRBV6-1, with a tentative D call TRBD1 (5 bases). V gave up 1 base and J gave up 8 bases, with 11 bases separating them. Germline V gene sequence: CDR1 MNHNS, CDR2 SASEGT. This CDR3 has 13 amino acids. The CDR3 reads CASSEVVRGGYTF. DNA for the CDR3: TGTGCCAGCAGTGAAGTTGTAAGGGGCGGCTACACCTTC.

This CDR3 reads CAISGQGNQPQHF. The CDR3 nucleotides are TGTGCCATCTCCGGACAGGGGAATCAGCCCCAGCATTTT. The genes are TRBV28 and TRBJ1-5, with TRBD1 matching 9 bases. Per the germline V gene, CDR1 is MDHEN and CDR2 is SYDVKM. This CDR3 is built from 13 residues. Germline trimming cut 10 bases from V and 4 bases from J; bases unmatched to any gene: 5.

The chain employs TRBV9 and TRBJ1-1; D ambiguous. The CDR3 loop spans 15 amino acids. V was shortened by 3 bases and J by 1 base, with 13 bases between the two germline ends. Germline loops: CDR1 SGDLS, CDR2 YYNGEE. CDR3 in DNA: TGTGCCAGCAGCGCTTCCCCAGCGAAGAACACTGAAGCTTTCTTT. Translation: CASSASPAKNTEAFF.

This rearrangement joins TRBV11-3 to TRBJ2-5; 9 positions match TRBD1. The CDR3 contains 18 residues. CDR1 is SGHNT, CDR2 YENEEA, per germline. Trimming at V came to 1 base and at J to 3 bases, leaving 12 bases not matched to a gene. The CDR3 DNA sequence: TGTGCCAGCAGCTTAGGTAGTAGTTCCGGACAGGGGAAAGAGACCCAGTACTTC. It specifies CASSLGSSSGQGKETQYF. Full variable domain (rest looked up from reference TRBV11-3 and TRBJ2-5): EAGVVQSPRYKIIEKKQPVAFWCNPISGHNTLYWYLQNLGQGPELLIRYENEEAVDDSQLPKDRFSAERLKGVDSTLKIQPAELGDSAVYLCASSLGSSSGQGKETQYFGPGTRLLVL.

J is TRBJ2-5 and V is TRBV30; D not certain. This CDR3 has 12 residues. With 0 bases removed from V and 2 bases from J, the gap between germline ends came to 4 bases. CDR1 and CDR2 (germline): GTSNPN, SVGIG (reference sequence). The CDR3 reads CAWSVSQETQYF. The CDR3 coding sequence is TGTGCCTGGAGTGTTTCTCAAGAGACCCAGTACTTC.

V gene TRBV6-5 combines with J gene TRBJ1-2; perhaps TRBD1 as D (6 bases). CDR3 size: 16 residues. V lost 0 bases and J lost 2, with 13 bases in between. Per the germline V gene, CDR1 is MNHEY and CDR2 is SVGAGI. In nucleotides, the CDR3 is TGTGCCAGCAGTTACTCCCCGTCAGGGGTGAACTATGGCTACACCTTC. This codes for CASSYSPSGVNYGYTF.

The chain has TRBV15 and TRBJ1-3, with D possibly matching TRBD1 (5 bases). V was trimmed by 0 bases and J by 4 bases, leaving 10 bases between them. CDR3 length: 15 residues. The germline V gene encodes CDR1 LNHNV and CDR2 YYDKDF (reference sequence). The chain's CDR3 is CATSRDTTAGNTIYF. CDR3 in DNA: TGTGCCACCAGCAGAGATACGACAGCCGGAAACACCATATATTTT.

The table lists this clone with a few counts. This rearrangement joins TRBV28 to TRBJ2-7, with 9 bases aligning to TRBD1. This CDR3 comprises 14 residues. From germline, CDR1 is MDHEN and CDR2 SYDVKM. Losses at the gene ends were 7 bases for V and 2 bases for J; bases not matched to a gene: 6. The CDR3 DNA sequence: TGTGCCAGCAACCCGGGACAGGGAACCTACGAGCAGTACGTC. Its translation: CASNPGQGTYEQYV.

V and J are TRBV18 and TRBJ2-7; 7 bases are shared with TRBD1. Germline V CDR1 and CDR2: KGHSH, LQKENI. This CDR3 has 16 amino acids. Unmatched junction bases numbered 9, after V lost 1 base and J lost 3 bases. The CDR3 DNA follows: TGTGCCAGCTCACCACAGGTCGGGGCAGGGGGCTACGAGCAGTACTTC. This gives the protein CASSPQVGAGGYEQYF.

This clone appeared a single time. The chain uses TRBV6-5 and TRBJ2-2; 10 bases agree with TRBD2. The CDR3 is 13 amino acids. Germline V lookup: CDR1 MNHEY, CDR2 SVGAGI. The V and J ends lost 7 bases and 7 bases, in that order; junction bases with no gene match: 3. The CDR3 spells CASKKRGGGELFF. CDR3 nucleotide sequence: TGTGCCAGCAAAAAGCGGGGGGGCGGGGAGCTGTTTTTT.

The chain uses TRBV2 and TRBJ1-3; possibly TRBD1 for D (6 bases). The germline CDR1 and CDR2 sequences are SNHLY and FYNNEI. Trimming took 8 bases from V and 9 from J, leaving 26 bases between them. This CDR3 comprises 16 residues. For the CDR3, the DNA is TGTGCCAGCCAAAGGGACACCTATATACCTGAAGGCACCATATATTTT. Amino acids: CASQRDTYIPEGTIYF. Filled out from reference TRBV2 and TRBJ1-3, the complete variable domain reads EPEVTQTPSHQVTQMGQEVILRCVPISNHLYFYWYRQILGQKVEFLVSFYNNEISEKSEIFDDQFSVERPDGSNFTLKIRSTKLEDSAMYFCASQRDTYIPEGTIYFGEGSWLTVV.

The chain is built from TRBV5-6 and TRBJ2-3; 9 bases match TRBD1. The CDR3 loop spans 15 amino acids. After removal of 0 bases from V and 4 bases from J, the junction contained 3 bases not matched to a gene. Per germline, CDR1 SGHDT and CDR2 YYEEEE. The CDR3 spells CASSLGQGGADTQYF. DNA of the CDR3: TGTGCCAGCAGCTTGGGACAGGGGGGTGCAGATACGCAGTATTTT. The full variable domain, with the rest looked up from reference TRBV5-6 and TRBJ2-3, is DAGVTQSPTHLIKTRGQQVTLRCSPKSGHDTVSWYQQALGQGPQFIFQYYEEEERQRGNFPDRFSGHQFPNYSSELNVNALLLGDSALYLCASSLGQGGADTQYFGPGTRLTVL.